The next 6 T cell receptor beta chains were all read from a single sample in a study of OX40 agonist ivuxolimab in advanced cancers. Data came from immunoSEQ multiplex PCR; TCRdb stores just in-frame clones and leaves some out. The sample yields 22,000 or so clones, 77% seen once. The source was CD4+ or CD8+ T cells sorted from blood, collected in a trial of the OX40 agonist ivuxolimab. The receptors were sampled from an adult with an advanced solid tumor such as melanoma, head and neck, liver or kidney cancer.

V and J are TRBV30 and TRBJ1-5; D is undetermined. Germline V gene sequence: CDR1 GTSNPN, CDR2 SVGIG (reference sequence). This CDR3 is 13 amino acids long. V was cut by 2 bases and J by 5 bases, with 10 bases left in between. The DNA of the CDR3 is TGTGCCTGGAGTTTCGGGGTGCATCAGCCCCAGCATTTT. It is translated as CAWSFGVHQPQHF.

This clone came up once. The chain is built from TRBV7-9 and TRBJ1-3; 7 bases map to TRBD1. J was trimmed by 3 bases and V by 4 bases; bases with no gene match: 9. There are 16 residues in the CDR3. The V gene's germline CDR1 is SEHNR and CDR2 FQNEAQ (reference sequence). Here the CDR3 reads CASSSRPGQSGNTIYF. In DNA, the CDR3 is TGTGCCAGCAGCTCCCGACCGGGACAGAGTGGAAACACCATATATTTT.

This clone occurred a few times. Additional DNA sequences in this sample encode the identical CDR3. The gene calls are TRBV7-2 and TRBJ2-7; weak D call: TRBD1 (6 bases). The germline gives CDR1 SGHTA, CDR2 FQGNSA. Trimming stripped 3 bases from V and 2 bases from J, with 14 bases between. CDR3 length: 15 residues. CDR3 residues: CASSFQDSYPYEQYF. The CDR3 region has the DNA TGTGCCAGCAGCTTCCAGGACAGCTACCCCTACGAGCAGTACTTC.

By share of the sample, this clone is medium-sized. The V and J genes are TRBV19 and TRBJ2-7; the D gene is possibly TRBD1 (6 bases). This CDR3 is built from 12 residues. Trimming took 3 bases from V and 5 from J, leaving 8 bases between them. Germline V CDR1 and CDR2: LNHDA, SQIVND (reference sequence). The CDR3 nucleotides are TGTGCCAGTAGTATTAGGGACAACGAGCAGTACTTC. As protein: CASSIRDNEQYF.

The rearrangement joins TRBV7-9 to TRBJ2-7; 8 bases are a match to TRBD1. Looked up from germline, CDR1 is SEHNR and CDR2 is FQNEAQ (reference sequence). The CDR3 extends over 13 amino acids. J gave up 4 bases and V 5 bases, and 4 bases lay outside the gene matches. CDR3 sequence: CASSNRDRYEQYF. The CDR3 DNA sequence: TGTGCCAGCAGCAACCGGGACAGGTACGAGCAGTACTTC.

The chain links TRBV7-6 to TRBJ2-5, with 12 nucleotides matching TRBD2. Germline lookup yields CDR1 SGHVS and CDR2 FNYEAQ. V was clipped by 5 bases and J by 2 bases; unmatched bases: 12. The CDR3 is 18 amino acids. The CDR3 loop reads CASSLKVFGLAGQETQYF. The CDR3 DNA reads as TGTGCCAGCAGCCTGAAAGTGTTCGGACTAGCGGGGCAAGAGACCCAGTACTTC.